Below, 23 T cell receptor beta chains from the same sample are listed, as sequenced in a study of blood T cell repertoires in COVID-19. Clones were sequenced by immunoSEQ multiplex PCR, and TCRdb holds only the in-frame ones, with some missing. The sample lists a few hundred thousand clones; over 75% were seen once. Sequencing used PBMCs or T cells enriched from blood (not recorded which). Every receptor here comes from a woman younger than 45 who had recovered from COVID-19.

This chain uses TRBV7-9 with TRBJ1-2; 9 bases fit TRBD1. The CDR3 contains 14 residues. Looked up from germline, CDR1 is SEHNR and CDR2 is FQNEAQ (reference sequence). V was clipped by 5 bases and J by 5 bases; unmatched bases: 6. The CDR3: CASSQGTGWYGYTF. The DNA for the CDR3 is TGTGCCAGCAGCCAAGGGACAGGGTGGTATGGCTACACCTTC. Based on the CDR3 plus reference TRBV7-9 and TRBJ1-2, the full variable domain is DTGVSQNPRHKITKRGQNVTFRCDPISEHNRLYWYRQTLGQGPEFLTYFQNEAQLEKSRLLSDRFSAERPKGSFSTLEIQRTEQGDSAMYLCASSQGTGWYGYTFGSGTRLTVV.

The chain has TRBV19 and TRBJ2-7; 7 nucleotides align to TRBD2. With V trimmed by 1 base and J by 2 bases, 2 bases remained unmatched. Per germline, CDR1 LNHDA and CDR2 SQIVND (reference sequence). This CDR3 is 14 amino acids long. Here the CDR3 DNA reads TGTGCCAGTAGTATAGCCAGCGGGGCCTACGAGCAGTACTTC. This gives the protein CASSIASGAYEQYF.

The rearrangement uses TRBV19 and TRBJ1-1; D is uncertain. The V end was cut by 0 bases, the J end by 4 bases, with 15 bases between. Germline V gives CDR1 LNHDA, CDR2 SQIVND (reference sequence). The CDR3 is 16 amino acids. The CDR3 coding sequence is TGTGCCAGTAGTATAGATCTCGAGGGTTGGGCCACTGAAGCTTTCTTT. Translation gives CASSIDLEGWATEAFF.

For the CDR3, the DNA is TGTGCCAGCATCATTAGCGGGGGGGCTGGCGATACGCAGTATTTT. Its translation is CASIISGGAGDTQYF. V and J are TRBV6-5 and TRBJ2-3; 11 bases line up with TRBD2. From germline, CDR1 is MNHEY and CDR2 SVGAGI. This CDR3 region has 15 residues. The ends lost 7 bases at V and 6 bases at J; junction bases unmatched: 9.

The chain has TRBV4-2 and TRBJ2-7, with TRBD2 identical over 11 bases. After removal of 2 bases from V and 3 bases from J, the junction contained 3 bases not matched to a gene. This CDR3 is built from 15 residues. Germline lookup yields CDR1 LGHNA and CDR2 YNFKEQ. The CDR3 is CASSQMTSGIYEQYF. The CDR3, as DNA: TGTGCCAGCAGCCAAATGACTAGCGGGATCTACGAGCAGTACTTC.

This CDR3 is CSASSRVKEQYF. In DNA, the CDR3 is TGCAGTGCTAGTTCCAGGGTGAAGGAGCAGTACTTC. The chain joins TRBV20-1 to TRBJ2-7; D possibly corresponds to TRBD1 (5 bases). V dropped 3 bases and J dropped 7 bases, with 13 bases sitting between them. The length of the CDR3 is 12 residues. Looked up from germline, CDR1 is DFQATT and CDR2 is SNEGSKA (reference sequence).

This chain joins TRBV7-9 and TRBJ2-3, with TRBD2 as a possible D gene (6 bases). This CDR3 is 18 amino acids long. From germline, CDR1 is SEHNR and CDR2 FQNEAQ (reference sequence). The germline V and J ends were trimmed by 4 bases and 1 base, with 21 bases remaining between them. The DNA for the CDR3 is TGTGCCAGCAGCTACAGCCTTCGGAGGGGAGAGGGCACAGATACGCAGTATTTT. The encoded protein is CASSYSLRRGEGTDTQYF.

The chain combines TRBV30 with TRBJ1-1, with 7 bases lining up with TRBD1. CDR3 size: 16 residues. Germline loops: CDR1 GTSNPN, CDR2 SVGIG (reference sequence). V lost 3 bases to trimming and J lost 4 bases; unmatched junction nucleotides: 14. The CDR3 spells CAWRITGVKVTTEAFF. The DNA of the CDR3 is TGTGCCTGGAGAATAACAGGGGTTAAGGTGACCACTGAAGCTTTCTTT.

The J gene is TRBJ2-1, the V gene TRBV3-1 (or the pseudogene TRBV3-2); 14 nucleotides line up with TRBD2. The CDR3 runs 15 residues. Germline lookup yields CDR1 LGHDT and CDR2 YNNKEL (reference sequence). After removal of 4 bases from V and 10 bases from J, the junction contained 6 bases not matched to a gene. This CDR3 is CASSLGLAGGGEQFF. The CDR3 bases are TGTGCCAGCAGCCTAGGACTAGCGGGAGGAGGCGAGCAGTTCTTC.

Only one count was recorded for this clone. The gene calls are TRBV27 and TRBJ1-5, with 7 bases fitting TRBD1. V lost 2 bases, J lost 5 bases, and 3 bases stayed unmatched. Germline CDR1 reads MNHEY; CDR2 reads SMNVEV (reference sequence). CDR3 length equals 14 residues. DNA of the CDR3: TGTGCCAGCAGTTTAGCCAGGGGGGATCAGCCCCAGCATTTT. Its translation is CASSLARGDQPQHF.

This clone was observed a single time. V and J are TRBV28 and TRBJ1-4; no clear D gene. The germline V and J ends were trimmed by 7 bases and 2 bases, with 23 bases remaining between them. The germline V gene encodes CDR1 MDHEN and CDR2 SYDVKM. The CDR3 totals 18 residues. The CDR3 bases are TGTGCCAGCAACTTATCCTGGGGTAGCCGCGGGACTAATGAAAAACTGTTTTTT. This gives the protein CASNLSWGSRGTNEKLFF.

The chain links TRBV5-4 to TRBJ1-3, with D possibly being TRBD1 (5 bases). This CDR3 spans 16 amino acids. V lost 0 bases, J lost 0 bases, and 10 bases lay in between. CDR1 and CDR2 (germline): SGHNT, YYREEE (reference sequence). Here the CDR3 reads CASSLGAGPSGNTIYF. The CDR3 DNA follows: TGTGCCAGCAGCTTGGGGGCAGGGCCCTCTGGAAACACCATATATTTT.

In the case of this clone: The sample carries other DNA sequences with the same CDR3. Here the CDR3 DNA reads TGTGCCAGCAGCCGAACAGACTACGAGCAGTACTTC. Translation: CASSRTDYEQYF. The V gene is TRBV3-1 (or the pseudogene TRBV3-2), the J gene TRBJ2-7, with no clear D. Germline lookup yields CDR1 LGHDT and CDR2 YNNKEL (reference sequence). The CDR3 runs to 12 residues. Trimming stripped 4 bases from V and 3 bases from J, with 7 bases between.

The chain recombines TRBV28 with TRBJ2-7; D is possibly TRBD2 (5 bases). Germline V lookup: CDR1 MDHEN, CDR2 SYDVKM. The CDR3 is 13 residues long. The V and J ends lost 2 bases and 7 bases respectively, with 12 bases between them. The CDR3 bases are TGTGCCAGCAGTTTAGTGGATGGGGAGGAGCAGTACTTC. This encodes CASSLVDGEEQYF.

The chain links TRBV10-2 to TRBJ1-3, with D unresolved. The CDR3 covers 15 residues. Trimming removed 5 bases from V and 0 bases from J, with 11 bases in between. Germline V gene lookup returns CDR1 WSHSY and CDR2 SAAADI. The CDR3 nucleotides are TGCGCCAGCAGTCCCACATCTTTCTCTGGAAACACCATATATTTT. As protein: CASSPTSFSGNTIYF.

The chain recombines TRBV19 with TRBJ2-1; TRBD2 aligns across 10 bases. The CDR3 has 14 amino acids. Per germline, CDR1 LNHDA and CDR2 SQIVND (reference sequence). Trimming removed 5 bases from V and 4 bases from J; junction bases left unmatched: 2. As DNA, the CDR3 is TGTGCCAGTAGTTATAGCGGGGGGTACAATGAGCAGTTCTTC. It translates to CASSYSGGYNEQFF.

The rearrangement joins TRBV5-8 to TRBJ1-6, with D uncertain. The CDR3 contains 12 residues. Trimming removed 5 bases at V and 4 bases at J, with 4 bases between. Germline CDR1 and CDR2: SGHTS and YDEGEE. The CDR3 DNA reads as TGTGCCAGCAGTTATTATAATTCACCCCTCCACTTT. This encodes CASSYYNSPLHF.

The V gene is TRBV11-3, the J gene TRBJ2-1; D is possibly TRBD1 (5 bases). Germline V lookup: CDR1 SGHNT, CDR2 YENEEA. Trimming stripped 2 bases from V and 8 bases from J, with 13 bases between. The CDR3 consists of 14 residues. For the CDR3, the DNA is TGTGCCAGCAGCTTAAGTACAGGAAGTGATGAGCAGTTCTTC. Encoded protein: CASSLSTGSDEQFF.

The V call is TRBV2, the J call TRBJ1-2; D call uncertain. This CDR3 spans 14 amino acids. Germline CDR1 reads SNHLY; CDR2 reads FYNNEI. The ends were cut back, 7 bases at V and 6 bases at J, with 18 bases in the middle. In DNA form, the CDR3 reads TGTGCCAGCACTACGATCGGCAGGTTCGATGGCTACACCTTC. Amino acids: CASTTIGRFDGYTF.

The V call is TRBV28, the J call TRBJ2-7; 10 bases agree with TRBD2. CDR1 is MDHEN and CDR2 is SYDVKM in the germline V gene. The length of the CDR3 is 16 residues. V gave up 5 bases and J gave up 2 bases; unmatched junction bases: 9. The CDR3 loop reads CASSLFGLAETYEQYF. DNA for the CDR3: TGTGCCAGCAGTCTTTTTGGACTAGCGGAAACCTACGAGCAGTACTTC.

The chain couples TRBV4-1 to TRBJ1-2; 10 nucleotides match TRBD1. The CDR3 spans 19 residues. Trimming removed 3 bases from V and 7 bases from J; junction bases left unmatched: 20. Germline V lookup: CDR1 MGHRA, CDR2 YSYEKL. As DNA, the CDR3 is TGCGCCAGCAGCCAGACCGGGACAGGGGTCCTCAAGCTAGCTGCTGGCTACACCTTC. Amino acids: CASSQTGTGVLKLAAGYTF.

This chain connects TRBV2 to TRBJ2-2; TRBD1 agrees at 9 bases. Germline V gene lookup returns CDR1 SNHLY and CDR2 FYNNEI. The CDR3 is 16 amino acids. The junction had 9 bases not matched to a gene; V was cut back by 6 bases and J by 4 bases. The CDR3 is CASRDRDRVITGELFF. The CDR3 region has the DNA TGTGCCAGCAGGGACCGGGACAGGGTTATCACCGGGGAGCTGTTTTTT.

CDR3 nucleotide sequence: TGTGCCAGCAGCTTAATCAGCAGGGGCTATGGCTACACCTTC. This sequence encodes CASSLISRGYGYTF. V gene TRBV7-9 combines with J gene TRBJ1-2, with D possibly being TRBD1 (6 bases). V was cut by 2 bases and J by 4 bases, with 11 bases left in between. CDR3 length equals 14 residues. CDR1 and CDR2 from the germline V gene are SEHNR and FQNEAQ (reference sequence).